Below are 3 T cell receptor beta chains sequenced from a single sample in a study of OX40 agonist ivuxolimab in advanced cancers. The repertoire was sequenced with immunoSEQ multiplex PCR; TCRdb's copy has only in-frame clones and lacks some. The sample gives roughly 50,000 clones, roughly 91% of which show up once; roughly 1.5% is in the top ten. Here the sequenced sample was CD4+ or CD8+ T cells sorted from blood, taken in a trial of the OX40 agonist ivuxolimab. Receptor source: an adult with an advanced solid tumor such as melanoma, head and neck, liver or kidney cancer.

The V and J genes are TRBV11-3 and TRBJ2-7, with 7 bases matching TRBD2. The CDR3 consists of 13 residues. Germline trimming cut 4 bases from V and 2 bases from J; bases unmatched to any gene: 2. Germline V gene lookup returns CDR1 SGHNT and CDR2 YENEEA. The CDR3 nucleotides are TGTGCCAGCAGCTCGGGAGGAACCTACGAGCAGTACTTC. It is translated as CASSSGGTYEQYF.

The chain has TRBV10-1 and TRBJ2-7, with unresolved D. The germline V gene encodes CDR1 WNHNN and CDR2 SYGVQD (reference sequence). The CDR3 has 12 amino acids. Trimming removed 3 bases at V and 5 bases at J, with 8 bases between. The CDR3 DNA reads TGCGCCAGCAGTGATGGCTTTGACGAGCAGTACTTC. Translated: CASSDGFDEQYF.

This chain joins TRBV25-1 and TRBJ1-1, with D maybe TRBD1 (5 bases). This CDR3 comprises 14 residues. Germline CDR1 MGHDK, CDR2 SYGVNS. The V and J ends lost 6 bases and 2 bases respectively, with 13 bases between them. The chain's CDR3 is CASRFTGPNTEAFF. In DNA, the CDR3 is TGTGCCAGCAGGTTTACAGGCCCCAACACTGAAGCTTTCTTT.